The 13 T cell receptor beta chains listed next were all sequenced from one sample in a study of Tregs in tolerant kidney transplant recipients. Data came from immunoSEQ multiplex PCR; TCRdb stores just in-frame clones and leaves some out. The profile shows roughly 120,000 clones, 92% of them singletons. Input material: CD4+ T cells from blood. The receptor source for this set is a human donor in good health.

V usage is TRBV29-1 and J usage is TRBJ2-7; 7 nucleotides align to TRBD2. CDR1 is SQVTM, CDR2 ANQGSEA, per germline. Unmatched junction bases numbered 9, after V lost 6 bases and J lost 10 bases. CDR3 size: 11 residues. The CDR3 reads CSVAAGESQYF. For the CDR3, the DNA is TGCAGCGTGGCCGCGGGGGAATCTCAGTACTTC.

The J gene is TRBJ1-1, the V gene TRBV15; no firm D call. V was pared by 3 bases and J by 3 bases, with 11 bases between. The CDR3 extends over 14 amino acids. Germline CDR1 and CDR2: LNHNV and YYDKDF (reference sequence). CDR3 region: CATSRAVRDTEAFF. As DNA, the CDR3 is TGTGCCACCAGCAGGGCCGTGAGGGACACTGAAGCTTTCTTT.

The gene calls are TRBV5-1 and TRBJ1-3; D is undetermined. The CDR3 length is 13 residues. Germline V gene sequence: CDR1 SGHRS, CDR2 YFSETQ. The V gene lost 0 bases and the J gene lost 5 bases, with 6 bases spanning the gap. The CDR3 here is CASSLEGRNTIYF. The CDR3 DNA follows: TGCGCCAGCAGCTTGGAAGGTAGAAACACCATATATTTT.

The rearrangement joins TRBV2 to TRBJ1-1, with D hard to call. The germline CDR1 and CDR2 sequences are SNHLY and FYNNEI. V was clipped by 6 bases and J by 2 bases, with 4 bases between them. CDR3 size: 11 residues. CDR3 region: CASSLNTEAFF. CDR3 DNA: TGTGCCAGCAGCCTAAACACTGAAGCTTTCTTT. The entire variable domain, with the rest obtained from reference TRBV2 and TRBJ1-1, is as follows: EPEVTQTPSHQVTQMGQEVILRCVPISNHLYFYWYRQILGQKVEFLVSFYNNEISEKSEIFDDQFSVERPDGSNFTLKIRSTKLEDSAMYFCASSLNTEAFFGQGTRLTVV.

J is TRBJ2-3 and V is TRBV18; D uncertain. This CDR3 has 13 residues. Germline assignment: CDR1 KGHSH and CDR2 LQKENI. With 2 bases removed from V and 2 bases from J, the gap between germline ends came to 5 bases. CDR3 DNA sequence: TGTGCCAGCTCACCAGGGCTCACAGATACGCAGTATTTT. Protein product: CASSPGLTDTQYF.

This chain links TRBV19 with TRBJ1-1, with D possibly being TRBD1 (5 bases). The V gene's germline CDR1 is LNHDA and CDR2 SQIVND (reference sequence). This CDR3 comprises 13 residues. V was trimmed by 2 bases and J by 4 bases, leaving 8 bases between them. The CDR3: CASSIQGPTEAFF. CDR3 nucleotides: TGTGCCAGTAGTATACAGGGCCCCACTGAAGCTTTCTTT.

V is TRBV19 and J is TRBJ2-1, with TRBD2 identical over 10 bases. The CDR3 length is 18 residues. The V gene end was trimmed by 5 bases and the J gene end by 2 bases; junction bases not matched to a gene: 12. CDR1 is LNHDA, CDR2 SQIVND, per germline (reference sequence). This CDR3 is CASSPRLAGDPAYNEQFF. The CDR3 nucleotides are TGTGCCAGTAGTCCCAGACTAGCGGGTGATCCTGCCTACAATGAGCAGTTCTTC.

V gene TRBV7-9 combines with J gene TRBJ1-2; a possible D gene is TRBD1 (5 bases). Per the germline V gene, CDR1 is SEHNR and CDR2 is FQNEAQ (reference sequence). With 5 bases removed from V and 1 base from J, the gap between germline ends came to 23 bases. This CDR3 is built from 18 residues. CDR3 in DNA: TGTGCCAGCAGCCTCGGGAGGGGCAGGGCCGGGGATAACTATGGCTACACCTTC. Translation: CASSLGRGRAGDNYGYTF.

The chain couples TRBV18 to TRBJ1-1; D gene unclear. V was clipped by 3 bases and J by 2 bases, with 10 bases between them. Germline CDR1 reads KGHSH; CDR2 reads LQKENI. This CDR3 region has 14 residues. In DNA form, the CDR3 reads TGTGCCAGCTCACCTCGGATCCTCAACACTGAAGCTTTCTTT. Amino acids: CASSPRILNTEAFF.

This rearrangement joins TRBV4-1 to TRBJ2-2, with a possible D match to TRBD1 (6 bases). This CDR3 spans 16 amino acids. Germline CDR1 is MGHRA and CDR2 is YSYEKL. Trimming cost V 0 bases and J 1 base, with 9 bases left between them. Here the CDR3 reads CASSQDLDRNTGELFF. CDR3 nucleotides: TGCGCCAGCAGCCAAGATTTGGACAGGAACACCGGGGAGCTGTTTTTT.

This chain joins TRBV29-1 and TRBJ2-7, with D maybe TRBD2 (6 bases). CDR3 length equals 12 residues. V gave up 5 bases and J gave up 3 bases, with 11 bases separating them. Germline CDR1 reads SQVTM; CDR2 reads ANQGSEA. The DNA for the CDR3 is TGCAGCGTTACGGGACTCCTCTACGAGCAGTACTTC. It is translated as CSVTGLLYEQYF.

The chain combines TRBV5-1 with TRBJ2-1; 8 nucleotides align to TRBD1. The V segment lost 4 bases and the J segment 8 bases; nucleotides outside the gene matches: 5. Germline CDR1 is SGHRS and CDR2 is YFSETQ. There are 13 residues in the CDR3. CDR3 protein: CASSGQGFDEQFF. In nucleotides, the CDR3 is TGCGCCAGCAGCGGACAGGGTTTCGATGAGCAGTTCTTC.

The chain recombines TRBV6-6 with TRBJ1-1; 7 nucleotides agree with TRBD1. CDR3 length: 13 amino acids. CDR1 and CDR2 from the germline V gene are MNHNY and SVGAGI (reference sequence). After removal of 7 bases from V and 6 bases from J, the junction contained 8 bases not matched to a gene. CDR3 DNA: TGTGCCAGCATTTTACCGGGGACAGCTGAAGCTTTCTTT. It translates to CASILPGTAEAFF.